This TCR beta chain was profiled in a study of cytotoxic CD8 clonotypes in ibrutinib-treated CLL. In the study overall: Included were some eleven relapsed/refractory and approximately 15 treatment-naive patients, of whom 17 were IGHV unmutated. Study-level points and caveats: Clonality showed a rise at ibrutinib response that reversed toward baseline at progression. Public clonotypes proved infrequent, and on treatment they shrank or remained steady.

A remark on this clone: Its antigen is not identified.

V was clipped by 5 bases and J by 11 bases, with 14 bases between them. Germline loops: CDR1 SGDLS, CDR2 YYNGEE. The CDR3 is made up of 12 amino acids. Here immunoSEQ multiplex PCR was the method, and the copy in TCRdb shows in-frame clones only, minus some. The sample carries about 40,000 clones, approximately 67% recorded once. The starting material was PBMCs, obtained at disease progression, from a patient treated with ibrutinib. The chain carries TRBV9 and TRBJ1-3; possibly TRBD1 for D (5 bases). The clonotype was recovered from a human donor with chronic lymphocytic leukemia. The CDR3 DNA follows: TGTGCCAGCAGAGGGGAAGGTAGCGCCATATATTTT. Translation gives CASRGEGSAIYF.